The 12 T cell receptor beta chains below were found in one sample sequenced in a study of cytomegalovirus exposure and HLA in healthy donors. TCRdb keeps only in-frame clones here, not all; method: immunoSEQ multiplex PCR. The sample yields about 44,000 clones, 93% seen once. Sequencing was performed on PBMCs. The receptors derive from a woman aged 18-29 years in good health and CMV-seronegative.

The count of this clone is one. V usage is TRBV27 and J usage is TRBJ2-7, with TRBD1 as a possible D gene (5 bases). Germline CDR1 is MNHEY and CDR2 is SMNVEV (reference sequence). V was pared by 5 bases and J by 0 bases, with 14 bases between. The CDR3 is 15 amino acids. The CDR3 region is CASSLSAGPSYEQYF. The CDR3 DNA reads TGTGCCAGCAGTCTCTCGGCAGGGCCCTCCTACGAGCAGTACTTC.

The rearrangement links TRBV5-1 to TRBJ1-1; D gene uncertain. The V gene lost 0 bases and the J gene lost 2 bases, with 11 bases spanning the gap. Germline CDR1 is SGHRS and CDR2 is YFSETQ. This CDR3 has 15 residues. CDR3 residues: CASSLDVSVNTEAFF. The CDR3 bases are TGCGCCAGCAGCTTGGATGTCTCAGTCAACACTGAAGCTTTCTTT.

The chain joins TRBV11-2 to TRBJ2-7; D unresolved. The CDR3 loop spans 14 amino acids. The germline V gene encodes CDR1 SGHAT and CDR2 FQNNGV. Trimming stripped 1 base from V and 1 base from J, with 8 bases between. The DNA of the CDR3 is TGTGCCAGCAGCTTAGCCGACGGGTCCTACGAGCAGTACTTC. Translated, it gives CASSLADGSYEQYF.

The V and J genes are TRBV6-4 and TRBJ1-5, with no clear D. Trimming took off 3 bases at V and 11 bases at J, with 14 bases between the two ends. In germline, CDR1 is MRHNA, CDR2 SNTAGT. CDR3 size: 13 residues. In nucleotides, the CDR3 is TGTGCCAGCAGTGAAGGTGAGGCAGCCGCCCAGCATTTT. Translating gives CASSEGEAAAQHF.

This chain links TRBV28 with TRBJ1-2; the match to TRBD1 covers 7 bases. Trimming removed 5 bases from V and 0 bases from J; junction bases left unmatched: 9. The CDR3 has 16 amino acids. Germline V gene lookup returns CDR1 MDHEN and CDR2 SYDVKM. In DNA, the CDR3 is TGTGCCAGCAGTCCTTATGGGACAGCTTCTAACTATGGCTACACCTTC. The encoded protein is CASSPYGTASNYGYTF.

The chain recombines TRBV19 with TRBJ1-1; D is uncertain. Germline V gene sequence: CDR1 LNHDA, CDR2 SQIVND (reference sequence). CDR3 length: 16 residues. V was shortened by 1 base and J by 4 bases, with 16 bases between the two germline ends. The CDR3 reads CASSIVYPATRTEAFF. CDR3 nucleotide sequence: TGTGCCAGTAGTATAGTATACCCCGCAACGCGCACTGAAGCTTTCTTT.

The chain links TRBV4-2 to TRBJ2-2, with D tentatively TRBD1 (5 bases). The CDR3 covers 18 residues. Trimming stripped 3 bases from V and 4 bases from J, with 21 bases between. Germline assignment: CDR1 LGHNA and CDR2 YNFKEQ. CDR3 in amino acids: CASSQATGDVVTTGELFF. The CDR3 coding sequence is TGTGCCAGCAGCCAGGCAACAGGTGATGTTGTTACCACCGGGGAGCTGTTTTTT.

The genes are TRBV28 and TRBJ1-4, with 8 bases fitting TRBD1. The V gene end was trimmed by 5 bases and the J gene end by 6 bases; junction bases not matched to a gene: 8. This CDR3 spans 15 amino acids. The germline CDR1 and CDR2 sequences are MDHEN and SYDVKM. The CDR3 DNA follows: TGTGCCAGCAGTCAACGGGACAGGAGGGATGAAAAACTGTTTTTT. This codes for CASSQRDRRDEKLFF.

The CDR3 reads CASSLGFGKGGYGYTF. The CDR3 bases are TGTGCCAGCAGCTTAGGATTTGGCAAGGGAGGCTATGGCTACACCTTC. V gene TRBV7-9 combines with J gene TRBJ1-2; D remains unclear. Trimming left V 1 base short and J 4 bases short, with 16 bases between. The CDR3 totals 16 residues. The germline CDR1 and CDR2 sequences are SEHNR and FQNEAQ (reference sequence).

J is TRBJ2-6 and V is TRBV29-1; 11 bases are shared with TRBD1. This CDR3 spans 17 amino acids. The V gene end was trimmed by 6 bases and the J gene end by 0 bases; junction bases not matched to a gene: 7. Germline loops: CDR1 SQVTM, CDR2 ANQGSEA. Here the CDR3 DNA reads TGCAGCGTAGCTACCGGGACAGGGGGCTCTGGGGCCAACGTCCTGACTTTC. Translation gives CSVATGTGGSGANVLTF.

The rearrangement links TRBV7-2 to TRBJ2-7; TRBD1 matches at 7 bases. After removal of 9 bases from V and 1 base from J, the junction contained 9 bases not matched to a gene. CDR1 and CDR2 (germline): SGHTA, FQGNSA. This CDR3 has 14 residues. CDR3 sequence (DNA): TGTGCCAGGCCCGGGACAGTTAGATCCTACGAGCAGTACTTC. Translation gives CARPGTVRSYEQYF.

This clone is a singleton in its sample. V gene TRBV5-6 combines with J gene TRBJ1-3; 7 nucleotides align to TRBD1. Germline CDR1 reads SGHDT; CDR2 reads YYEEEE. This CDR3 contains 15 residues. V shed 0 bases, J shed 7 bases, and the junction held 7 bases outside the gene matches. CDR3 in DNA: TGTGCCAGCAGCTTGGAAAGGGGGCTTGGCAACACCATATATTTT. Its translation: CASSLERGLGNTIYF.